The 28 T cell receptor beta chains presented below share a single source sample, sequenced in a study of CD4 T cells in relation to SARS-CoV-2 and coronaviruses. The unexposed donors gave CD4+ T cells in about 2010-2019, prior to COVID-19. Isolation of CD4+ T cells took place after less than 11 days in culture. TCRdb's copy holds only in-frame clones and misses some; the assay was immunoSEQ multiplex PCR. The sample consists of some 16,000 clones, roughly 71% of them appearing once. Their target antigens are unknown. The sequencing input was CD4+ T cells from PBMCs, cultured in vitro. The receptors were gathered from a human donor in good health.

The chain couples TRBV20-1 to TRBJ2-7, with unresolved D. Per germline, CDR1 DFQATT and CDR2 SNEGSKA (reference sequence). The ends were cut back, 3 bases at V and 0 bases at J, with 18 bases in the middle. The CDR3 contains 16 residues. CDR3 sequence: CSASILGTFSSYEQYF. CDR3 nucleotides: TGCAGTGCTAGTATCCTGGGCACCTTTAGCTCCTACGAGCAGTACTTC.

The rearrangement joins TRBV6-5 to TRBJ2-2; 12 bases are a match to TRBD2. Germline values: CDR1 MNHEY, CDR2 SVGAGI. J gave up 6 bases and V 4 bases, and 6 bases lay outside the gene matches. CDR3 length: 16 residues. The CDR3 nucleotides read TGTGCCAGCAGTTCCCTAGCGGGAGGGCCATCCGGGGAGCTGTTTTTT. Translation gives CASSSLAGGPSGELFF.

The rearrangement uses TRBV18 and TRBJ1-1; perhaps TRBD1 as D (5 bases). The CDR3 sequence is 13 residues long. The germline CDR1 and CDR2 sequences are KGHSH and LQKENI. Trimming took 1 base from V and 4 from J, leaving 7 bases between them. CDR3 residues: CASSPRGGTEAFF. In DNA, the CDR3 is TGTGCCAGCTCACCACGCGGGGGCACTGAAGCTTTCTTT.

The rearrangement links TRBV15 to TRBJ1-1; D possibly corresponds to TRBD1 (6 bases). The germline gives CDR1 LNHNV, CDR2 YYDKDF (reference sequence). Trimming shortened V by 3 bases and J by 5 bases, and 13 bases separated the two germline ends. CDR3 length: 14 amino acids. Here the CDR3 reads CATSSATGRTEAFF. The CDR3 DNA reads as TGTGCCACCAGCAGTGCCACAGGGAGGACTGAAGCTTTCTTT.

V and J are TRBV25-1 and TRBJ2-3; a weak D match, TRBD1 (6 bases). V lost 2 bases, J lost 3 bases, and 18 bases lay in between. CDR3 length: 17 amino acids. The germline gives CDR1 MGHDK, CDR2 SYGVNS. CDR3 coding DNA: TGTGCCAGCAGTGAACCACAAACAGGGAAGAGGACAGATACGCAGTATTTT. It encodes CASSEPQTGKRTDTQYF. The complete variable domain, with remaining parts taken from reference TRBV25-1 and TRBJ2-3, reads EADIYQTPRYLVIGTGKKITLECSQTMGHDKMYWYQQDPGMELHLIHYSYGVNSTEKGDLSSESTVSRIRTEHFPLTLESARPSHTSQYLCASSEPQTGKRTDTQYFGPGTRLTVL.

This sequence joins TRBV2 and TRBJ2-3; D might be TRBD1 (5 bases). V gave up 0 bases and J gave up 5 bases, with 15 bases separating them. The germline V gene encodes CDR1 SNHLY and CDR2 FYNNEI. This CDR3 contains 16 residues. CDR3 region: CASSEALGAHGDTQYF. CDR3 nucleotides: TGTGCCAGCAGTGAAGCGCTTGGGGCCCATGGAGATACGCAGTATTTT.

V is TRBV5-1 and J is TRBJ1-5; 7 bases align to TRBD1. The CDR3 spans 14 residues. The V gene end was trimmed by 4 bases and the J gene end by 2 bases; junction bases not matched to a gene: 3. Germline V gives CDR1 SGHRS, CDR2 YFSETQ. The CDR3 loop reads CASSGGTGNQPQHF. The CDR3 DNA sequence: TGCGCCAGCAGCGGGGGGACAGGCAATCAGCCCCAGCATTTT.

This chain uses TRBV5-1 with TRBJ2-7, with a possible D match to TRBD2 (6 bases). Per germline, CDR1 SGHRS and CDR2 YFSETQ. Trimming shortened V by 1 base and J by 0 bases, and 8 bases separated the two germline ends. This CDR3 is built from 14 residues. The CDR3 nucleotides are TGCGCCAGCAGCTTGACAGCGGGCTCCTACGAGCAGTACTTC. Its protein product is CASSLTAGSYEQYF.

The chain employs TRBV30 and TRBJ1-6; 8 bases line up with TRBD1. Trimming at V came to 4 bases and at J to 7 bases, leaving 6 bases not matched to a gene. Germline assignment: CDR1 GTSNPN and CDR2 SVGIG (reference sequence). The CDR3 totals 14 residues. The CDR3 reads CAWTGRGQNSPLHF. The CDR3 nucleotides are TGTGCCTGGACGGGCAGGGGGCAAAATTCACCCCTCCACTTT.

This chain uses TRBV5-4 with TRBJ2-3; the D gene is possibly TRBD1 (5 bases). V was trimmed by 0 bases and J by 0 bases, leaving 11 bases between them. Germline lookup yields CDR1 SGHNT and CDR2 YYREEE (reference sequence). The CDR3 sequence is 16 residues long. The CDR3 nucleotides are TGTGCCAGCAGCTTGGGTGGTGGGGCCAGCACAGATACGCAGTATTTT. This gives the protein CASSLGGGASTDTQYF.

The rearrangement uses TRBV5-6 and TRBJ1-3; D call uncertain. Trimming removed 4 bases at V and 4 bases at J, with 15 bases between. CDR1 SGHDT and CDR2 YYEEEE come from the germline V gene. The CDR3 has 15 residues. As DNA, the CDR3 is TGTGCCAGCAGCCTTAACGGGCTCGTCGGAAACACCATATATTTT. This translates into CASSLNGLVGNTIYF.

The J gene is TRBJ2-1, the V gene TRBV11-2, with D possibly TRBD2 on 7 matching bases. Per germline, CDR1 SGHAT and CDR2 FQNNGV. The V end lost 5 bases, the J end lost 4 bases, and 12 bases lay between the germline ends. This CDR3 is 14 amino acids long. CDR3 sequence (DNA): TGTGCCAGCAGCACAGGGCGGGAGTACAATGAGCAGTTCTTC. Residues: CASSTGREYNEQFF.

CDR3 coding DNA: TGTGCCACCAAACCCACTGGAGCCTCTGGAAACACCATATATTTT. It specifies CATKPTGASGNTIYF. The chain recombines TRBV18 with TRBJ1-3, with unresolved D. V lost 10 bases, J lost 0 bases, and 16 bases lay in between. This CDR3 is built from 15 residues. CDR1 and CDR2 from the germline V gene are KGHSH and LQKENI.

V usage is TRBV24-1 and J usage is TRBJ1-1; 7 bases match TRBD1. The V gene end was trimmed by 5 bases and the J gene end by 6 bases; junction bases not matched to a gene: 11. This CDR3 is built from 15 residues. CDR1 and CDR2 from the germline V gene are KGHDR and SFDVKD. CDR3 loop: CATSAGGLGEPEAFF. The CDR3, as DNA: TGTGCCACCAGTGCAGGGGGGCTAGGGGAGCCTGAAGCTTTCTTT.

The chain uses TRBV9 and TRBJ1-4; 7 positions agree with TRBD1. V shed 0 bases, J shed 3 bases, and the junction held 5 bases outside the gene matches. Germline CDR1 is SGDLS and CDR2 is YYNGEE. The CDR3 has 16 amino acids. The CDR3 here is CASSVGWGQSNEKLFF. CDR3 sequence (DNA): TGTGCCAGCAGCGTAGGTTGGGGACAGTCTAATGAAAAACTGTTTTTT.

Here the CDR3 DNA reads TGTGCCAGCAGCAGTTCCCGGACAGGGTACTACAATGAGCAGTTCTTC. It specifies CASSSSRTGYYNEQFF. This sequence joins TRBV14 and TRBJ2-1; TRBD1 aligns across 8 bases. V was pared by 5 bases and J by 3 bases, with 9 bases of the junction left unmatched. Germline V lookup: CDR1 SGHDN, CDR2 FVKESK. The CDR3 has 16 amino acids.

The chain is built from TRBV29-1 and TRBJ1-2; 11 bases line up with TRBD1. The CDR3 loop spans 19 amino acids. CDR1 and CDR2 from the germline V gene are SQVTM and ANQGSEA. The V and J ends lost 1 base and 2 bases, in that order; junction bases with no gene match: 15. This chain's CDR3 is CSVEGVGQGDSYLNYGYTF. CDR3 nucleotide sequence: TGCAGCGTTGAAGGGGTGGGACAGGGGGACTCCTACCTAAACTATGGCTACACCTTC.

In this sample, this clone turned up a few times. The chain has TRBV24-1 and TRBJ2-7; no firm D call. CDR1 KGHDR and CDR2 SFDVKD come from the germline V gene. The CDR3 is 15 amino acids. Trimming shortened V by 4 bases and J by 2 bases, and 14 bases separated the two germline ends. In DNA, the CDR3 is TGTGCCACCAGTGACCGAGGTCTCAAGGCCTACGAGCAGTACTTC. This gives the protein CATSDRGLKAYEQYF.

The chain is built from TRBV6-5 and TRBJ2-5; 8 nucleotides align to TRBD2. With 6 bases clipped from V and 3 bases from J, the junction kept 6 bases outside the gene matches. The CDR3 consists of 14 residues. Looked up from germline, CDR1 is MNHEY and CDR2 is SVGAGI. CDR3 loop: CASRRGGAEETQYF. The CDR3 DNA reads TGTGCCAGCAGACGGGGGGGGGCGGAAGAGACCCAGTACTTC.

V usage is TRBV19 and J usage is TRBJ2-7, with TRBD1 matching 8 bases. Germline V gene sequence: CDR1 LNHDA, CDR2 SQIVND (reference sequence). The CDR3 covers 13 residues. The J segment lost 3 bases and the V segment lost 5 bases, leaving 3 bases of the junction unmatched. The CDR3 reads CASSRTGIYEQYF. CDR3 nucleotide sequence: TGTGCCAGTAGTCGGACAGGGATCTACGAGCAGTACTTC.

In its sample, this clone is large (0.1 to 1%). The rearrangement uses TRBV27 and TRBJ1-2; TRBD1 aligns across 12 bases. The ends lost 6 bases at V and 0 bases at J; junction bases unmatched: 17. The CDR3 is made up of 20 amino acids. The germline gives CDR1 MNHEY, CDR2 SMNVEV (reference sequence). DNA for the CDR3: TGTGCCAGCAGCCAGTCCCTGACCGGGACAGGGGGCCGAGCTAACTATGGCTACACCTTC. This encodes CASSQSLTGTGGRANYGYTF.

This clone was counted between two and nine times. This sequence joins TRBV5-1 and TRBJ1-2, with TRBD1 matching 10 bases. This CDR3 contains 15 residues. V lost 4 bases and J lost 7; bases outside the gene matches: 10. CDR1 is SGHRS, CDR2 YFSETQ, per germline. CDR3 residues: CASSPGQGSVGGYTF. In DNA form, the CDR3 reads TGCGCCAGCAGCCCGGGACAGGGGTCTGTTGGTGGCTACACCTTC.

V gene TRBV5-6 combines with J gene TRBJ1-1, with D tentatively TRBD1 (6 bases). This CDR3 spans 11 amino acids. CDR1 is SGHDT and CDR2 is YYEEEE in the germline V gene. Deletions cut 5 bases from V and 8 bases from J, with 10 bases between. CDR3 sequence: CASRQTGEAFF. CDR3 bases: TGTGCCAGCAGACAAACAGGGGAAGCTTTCTTT.

The CDR3 protein is CASSVEGRDSPLHF. The CDR3 DNA reads TGTGCCAGCAGCGTTGAAGGGCGGGATTCACCCCTCCACTTT. The chain is built from TRBV9 and TRBJ1-6; D unclear. V was shortened by 2 bases and J by 8 bases, with 11 bases between the two germline ends. The CDR3 is made up of 14 amino acids. Per the germline V gene, CDR1 is SGDLS and CDR2 is YYNGEE.

This clone appeared a few times. In nucleotides, the CDR3 is TGTGCCAGCAGTCAAAACTTTCGGGCGGGGGAGCAGTACTTC. Translation gives CASSQNFRAGEQYF. The chain combines TRBV5-6 with TRBJ2-7, with D possibly being TRBD2 (6 bases). This CDR3 spans 14 amino acids. Germline V gene lookup returns CDR1 SGHDT and CDR2 YYEEEE. The V and J ends lost 5 bases and 7 bases respectively, with 19 bases between them. Full variable domain (outside the CDR3, taken from reference TRBV5-6 and TRBJ2-7): DAGVTQSPTHLIKTRGQQVTLRCSPKSGHDTVSWYQQALGQGPQFIFQYYEEEERQRGNFPDRFSGHQFPNYSSELNVNALLLGDSALYLCASSQNFRAGEQYFGPGTRLTVT.

The V gene is TRBV6-5, the J gene TRBJ1-1; maybe TRBD1 (6 bases). The CDR3 is 13 amino acids. From germline, CDR1 is MNHEY and CDR2 SVGAGI. V was trimmed by 10 bases and J by 1 base, leaving 13 bases between them. CDR3 protein: CAIKQGPNTEAFF. In DNA, the CDR3 is TGTGCCATTAAACAGGGACCGAACACTGAAGCTTTCTTT.

The chain recombines TRBV7-9 with TRBJ2-3; 9 bases map to TRBD2. The CDR3 length is 19 residues. Germline CDR1 is SEHNR and CDR2 is FQNEAQ (reference sequence). V was pared by 5 bases and J by 0 bases, with 15 bases of the junction left unmatched. DNA of the CDR3: TGTGCCAGCAGCCCCCGTGGTAGCGGGAGATCCTCTAGCACAGATACGCAGTATTTT. Protein: CASSPRGSGRSSSTDTQYF.

The chain carries TRBV19 and TRBJ2-7, with 13 bases lining up with TRBD2. This CDR3 region has 14 residues. Germline V CDR1 and CDR2: LNHDA, SQIVND (reference sequence). The ends lost 10 bases at V and 1 base at J; junction bases unmatched: 4. The CDR3 loop is CATRGLAGSYEQYF. DNA for the CDR3: TGTGCCACCAGGGGACTAGCGGGATCCTACGAGCAGTACTTC.